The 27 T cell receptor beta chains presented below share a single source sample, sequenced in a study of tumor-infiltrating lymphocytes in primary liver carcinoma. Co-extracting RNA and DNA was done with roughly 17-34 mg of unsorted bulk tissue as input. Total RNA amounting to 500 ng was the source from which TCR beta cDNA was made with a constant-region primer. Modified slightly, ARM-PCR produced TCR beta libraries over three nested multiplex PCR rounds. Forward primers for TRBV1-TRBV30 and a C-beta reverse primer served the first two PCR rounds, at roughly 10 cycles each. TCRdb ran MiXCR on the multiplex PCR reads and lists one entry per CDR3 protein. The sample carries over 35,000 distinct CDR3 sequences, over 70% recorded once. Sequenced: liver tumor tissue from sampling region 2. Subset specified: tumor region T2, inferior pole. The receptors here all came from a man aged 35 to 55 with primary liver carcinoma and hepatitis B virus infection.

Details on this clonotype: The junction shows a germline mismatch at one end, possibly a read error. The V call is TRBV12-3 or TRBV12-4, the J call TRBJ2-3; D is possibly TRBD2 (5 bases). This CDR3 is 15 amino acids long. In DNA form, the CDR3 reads TGTACCAGCGGTCGCGACCAGTCCTTCACAGATACGCAGTATTTT. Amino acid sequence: CTSGRDQSFTDTQYF.

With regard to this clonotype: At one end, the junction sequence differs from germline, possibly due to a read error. The CDR3 coding sequence is TGTCCCAGCAGCCGAAGTGGAACAGAGACCCAGTACTTC. Translated: CPSSRSGTETQYF. The chain has TRBV12-3 or TRBV12-4 and TRBJ2-5; D unresolved. The length of the CDR3 is 13 residues.

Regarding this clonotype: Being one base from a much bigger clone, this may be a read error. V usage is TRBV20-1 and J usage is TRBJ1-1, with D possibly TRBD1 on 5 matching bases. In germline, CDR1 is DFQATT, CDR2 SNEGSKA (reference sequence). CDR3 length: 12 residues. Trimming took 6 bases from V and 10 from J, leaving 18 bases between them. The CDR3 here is CSAMDTYSGAFF. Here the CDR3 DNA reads TGCAGTGCAATGGACACCTACAGTGGAGCTTTCTTT.

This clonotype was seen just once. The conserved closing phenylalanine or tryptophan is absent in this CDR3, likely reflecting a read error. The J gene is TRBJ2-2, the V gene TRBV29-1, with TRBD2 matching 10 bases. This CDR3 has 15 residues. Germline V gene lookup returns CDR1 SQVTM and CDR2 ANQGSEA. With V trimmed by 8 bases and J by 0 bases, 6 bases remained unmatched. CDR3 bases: TGCAGCATTGGGACTAGCGCGGCGAACACCGGGGAGCTGTTTCAT. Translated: CSIGTSAANTGELFH.

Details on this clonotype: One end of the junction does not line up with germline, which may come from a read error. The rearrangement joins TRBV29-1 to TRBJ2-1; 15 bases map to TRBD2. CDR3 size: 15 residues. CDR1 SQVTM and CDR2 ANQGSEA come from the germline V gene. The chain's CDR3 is CRVGLAGGFYNVEFF. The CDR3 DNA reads TGCAGAGTTGGACTAGCGGGAGGGTTCTACAATGTGGAGTTCTTC.

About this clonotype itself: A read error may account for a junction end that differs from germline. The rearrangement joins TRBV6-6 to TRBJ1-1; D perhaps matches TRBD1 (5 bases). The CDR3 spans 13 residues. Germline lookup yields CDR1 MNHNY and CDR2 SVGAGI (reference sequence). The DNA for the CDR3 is TGTGCCAGTAGCACAGGTGGGACTACTGAAACTTTCTTT. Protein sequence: CASSTGGTTETFF.

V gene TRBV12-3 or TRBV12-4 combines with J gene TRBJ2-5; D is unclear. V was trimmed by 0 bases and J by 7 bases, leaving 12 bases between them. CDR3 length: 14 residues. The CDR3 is CASSLAITYRTQYF. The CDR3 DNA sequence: TGTGCCAGCAGTTTAGCAATCACCTATCGGACCCAGTACTTC.

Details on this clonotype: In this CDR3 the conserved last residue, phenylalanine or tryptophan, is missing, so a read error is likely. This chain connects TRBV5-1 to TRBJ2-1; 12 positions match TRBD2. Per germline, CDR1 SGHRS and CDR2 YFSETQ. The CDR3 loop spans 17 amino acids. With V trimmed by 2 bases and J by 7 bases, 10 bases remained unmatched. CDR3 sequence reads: CASSLSILAGGFNEQFL. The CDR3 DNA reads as TGCGCCAGCAGCTTATCCATACTAGCGGGAGGTTTTAATGAGCAGTTCCTC.

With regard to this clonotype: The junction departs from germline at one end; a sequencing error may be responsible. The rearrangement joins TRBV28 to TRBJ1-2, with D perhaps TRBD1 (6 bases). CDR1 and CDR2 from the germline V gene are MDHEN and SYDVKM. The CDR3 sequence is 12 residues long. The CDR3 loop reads CASSFIGGGCTF. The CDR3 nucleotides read TGCGCCAGCAGTTTTATAGGGGGTGGCTGCACCTTC.

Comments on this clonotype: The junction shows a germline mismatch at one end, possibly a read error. The CDR3 is CAGSQEVVGASYNEQFF. CDR3 bases: TGTGCCGGCAGTCAAGAGGTAGTGGGGGCCTCCTACAATGAGCAGTTCTTC. This rearrangement joins TRBV4-2 to TRBJ2-1; D possibly corresponds to TRBD1 (6 bases). The CDR3 has 17 amino acids. Per germline, CDR1 LGHNA and CDR2 YNFKEQ.

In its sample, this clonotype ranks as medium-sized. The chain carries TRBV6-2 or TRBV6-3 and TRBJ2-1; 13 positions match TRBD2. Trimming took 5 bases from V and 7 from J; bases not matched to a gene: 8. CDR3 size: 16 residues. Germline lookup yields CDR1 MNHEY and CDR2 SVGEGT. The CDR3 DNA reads TGTGCCAGCAGTCCCCGGACTAGCGGGAGAGCAAATGAGCAGTTCTTC. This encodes CASSPRTSGRANEQFF.

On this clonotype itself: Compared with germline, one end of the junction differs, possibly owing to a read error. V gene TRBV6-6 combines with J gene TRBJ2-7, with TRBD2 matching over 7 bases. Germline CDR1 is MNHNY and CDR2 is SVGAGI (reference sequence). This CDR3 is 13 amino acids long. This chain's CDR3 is CASSFQRDYELYF. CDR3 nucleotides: TGTGCCAGCAGTTTTCAGAGGGACTACGAGCTGTACTTC.

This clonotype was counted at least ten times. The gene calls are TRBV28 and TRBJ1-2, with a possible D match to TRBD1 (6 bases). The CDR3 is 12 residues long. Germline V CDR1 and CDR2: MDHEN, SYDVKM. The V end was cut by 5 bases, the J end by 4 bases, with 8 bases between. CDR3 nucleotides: TGTGCCAGCAGTCCCAGGGGCTATGGCTACACCTTC. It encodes CASSPRGYGYTF.

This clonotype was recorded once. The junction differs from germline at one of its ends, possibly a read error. In DNA form, the CDR3 reads TGTGCCAGCAGTTATCCCCGGTTTAGGACAGGGAGGGCCGGGAAGCTGTTTTTT. Its protein is CASSYPRFRTGRAGKLFF. The chain is built from TRBV6-2 or TRBV6-3 and TRBJ2-2, with a weak D call TRBD1 (8 bases). This CDR3 has 18 residues. Per germline, CDR1 MNHEY and CDR2 SVGEGT.

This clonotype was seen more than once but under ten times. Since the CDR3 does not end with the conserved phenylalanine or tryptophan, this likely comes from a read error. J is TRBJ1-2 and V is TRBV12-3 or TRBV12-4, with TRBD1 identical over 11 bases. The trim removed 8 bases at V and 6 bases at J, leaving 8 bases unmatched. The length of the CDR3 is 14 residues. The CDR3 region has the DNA TGTGCCAGCCCACGGACAGGGGGCTATGATGGCTACACCTCC. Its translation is CASPRTGGYDGYTS.

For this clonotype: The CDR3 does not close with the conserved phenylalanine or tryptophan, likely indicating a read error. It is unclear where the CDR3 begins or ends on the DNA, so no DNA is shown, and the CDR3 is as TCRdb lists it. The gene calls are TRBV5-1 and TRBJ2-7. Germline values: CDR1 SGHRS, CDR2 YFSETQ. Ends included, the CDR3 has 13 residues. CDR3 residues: CASSLGLDYEQCL.

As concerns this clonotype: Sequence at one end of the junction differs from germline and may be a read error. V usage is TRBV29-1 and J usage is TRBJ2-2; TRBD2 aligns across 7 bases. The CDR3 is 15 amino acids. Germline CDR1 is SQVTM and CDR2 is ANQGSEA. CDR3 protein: CSVGRPGGDTGEPFF. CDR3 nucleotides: TGCAGCGTTGGTCGTCCGGGAGGTGACACCGGGGAGCCGTTTTTT.

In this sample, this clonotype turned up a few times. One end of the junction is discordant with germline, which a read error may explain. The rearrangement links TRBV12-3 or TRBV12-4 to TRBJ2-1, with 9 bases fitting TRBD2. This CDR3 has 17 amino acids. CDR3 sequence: CPSSLPLLAGSYNEQFF. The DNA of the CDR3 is TGTCCCAGTAGTCTCCCCTTACTAGCGGGTTCCTACAATGAGCAGTTCTTC.

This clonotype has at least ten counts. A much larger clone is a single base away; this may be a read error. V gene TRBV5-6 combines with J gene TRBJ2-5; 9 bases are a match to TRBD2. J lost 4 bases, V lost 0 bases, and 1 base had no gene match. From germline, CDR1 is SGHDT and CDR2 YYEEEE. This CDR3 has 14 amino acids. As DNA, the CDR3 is TGTGCCAGCAGCTTGGGCGGGGGGGGAGAGACCCAGTACTTC. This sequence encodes CASSLGGGGETQYF. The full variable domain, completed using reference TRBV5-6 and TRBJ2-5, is DAGVTQSPTHLIKTRGQQVTLRCSPKSGHDTVSWYQQALGQGPQFIFQYYEEEERQRGNFPDRFSGHQFPNYSSELNVNALLLGDSALYLCASSLGGGGETQYFGPGTRLLVL.

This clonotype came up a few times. This chain's CDR3 is CASSQEGTTGTQYF. In nucleotides, the CDR3 is TGCGCCAGCAGCCAAGAAGGTACCACAGGGACGCAGTATTTT. The genes are TRBV4-1 and TRBJ2-3, with a tentative D call TRBD1 (6 bases). Germline lookup yields CDR1 MGHRA and CDR2 YSYEKL. This CDR3 spans 14 amino acids. Trimming removed 0 bases at V and 9 bases at J, with 13 bases between.

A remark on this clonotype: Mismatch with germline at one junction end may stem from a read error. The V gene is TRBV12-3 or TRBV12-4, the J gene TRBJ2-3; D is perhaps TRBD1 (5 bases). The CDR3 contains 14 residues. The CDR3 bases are TGTGCCAGCAGAAGGGGAACAGACACAGATATGCAGTATTTT. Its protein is CASRRGTDTDMQYF.

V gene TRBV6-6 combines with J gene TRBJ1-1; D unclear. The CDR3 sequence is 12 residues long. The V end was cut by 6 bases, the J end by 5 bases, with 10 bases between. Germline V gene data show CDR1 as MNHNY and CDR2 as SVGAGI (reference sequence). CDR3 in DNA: TGTGCCAGCAGCCAGAGAGATACTGAAGCTTTCTTT. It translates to CASSQRDTEAFF.

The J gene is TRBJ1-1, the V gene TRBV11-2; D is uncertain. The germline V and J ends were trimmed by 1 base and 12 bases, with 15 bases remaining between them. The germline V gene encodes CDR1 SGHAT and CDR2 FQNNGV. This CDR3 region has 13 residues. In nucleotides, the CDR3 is TGTGCCAGCAGCTTAGGCCTGAATACCGAATCTTTCTTT. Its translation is CASSLGLNTESFF.

The CDR3 sequence is CASSLEMSESLNAEAFF. The CDR3 coding sequence is TGCGCCAGCAGCTTGGAAATGTCCGAGTCCCTTAACGCTGAAGCTTTCTTT. The chain employs TRBV5-1 and TRBJ1-1, with D hard to call. Trimming pared 0 bases from V and 6 bases from J, leaving 21 bases between. Germline loops: CDR1 SGHRS, CDR2 YFSETQ. The CDR3 runs to 17 residues.

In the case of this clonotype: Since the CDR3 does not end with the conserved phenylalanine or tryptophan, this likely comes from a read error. CDR3: CASSLGSQSGTEAFL. CDR3 coding DNA: TGCGCCAGCAGCTTGGGGAGTCAGTCGGGGACTGAAGCTTTCTTA. The gene calls are TRBV5-1 and TRBJ1-1; D is undetermined. The CDR3 totals 15 residues. V gave up 0 bases and J gave up 5 bases, with 14 bases separating them. Germline lookup yields CDR1 SGHRS and CDR2 YFSETQ.

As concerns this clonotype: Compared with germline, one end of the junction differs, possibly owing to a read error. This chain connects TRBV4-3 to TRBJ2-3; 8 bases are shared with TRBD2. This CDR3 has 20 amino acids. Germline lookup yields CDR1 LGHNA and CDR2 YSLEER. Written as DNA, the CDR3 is TGTGCCAGCAGCCAAGATCTTCCCTCCGGGACCAGCGGGAGAGCAGTTACGCAGTATTTT. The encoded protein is CASSQDLPSGTSGRAVTQYF.

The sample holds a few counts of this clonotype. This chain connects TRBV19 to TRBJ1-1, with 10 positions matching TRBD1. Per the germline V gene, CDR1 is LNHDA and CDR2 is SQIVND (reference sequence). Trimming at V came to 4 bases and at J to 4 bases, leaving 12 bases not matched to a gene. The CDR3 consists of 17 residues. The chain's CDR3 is CASSTHHMTGGPTEAFF. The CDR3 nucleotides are TGTGCCAGTAGTACCCATCACATGACAGGGGGCCCCACTGAAGCTTTCTTT. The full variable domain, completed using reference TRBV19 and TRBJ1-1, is DGGITQSPKYLFRKEGQNVTLSCEQNLNHDAMYWYRQDPGQGLRLIYYSQIVNDFQKGDIAEGYSVSREKKESFPLTVTSAQKNPTAFYLCASSTHHMTGGPTEAFFGQGTRLTVV.